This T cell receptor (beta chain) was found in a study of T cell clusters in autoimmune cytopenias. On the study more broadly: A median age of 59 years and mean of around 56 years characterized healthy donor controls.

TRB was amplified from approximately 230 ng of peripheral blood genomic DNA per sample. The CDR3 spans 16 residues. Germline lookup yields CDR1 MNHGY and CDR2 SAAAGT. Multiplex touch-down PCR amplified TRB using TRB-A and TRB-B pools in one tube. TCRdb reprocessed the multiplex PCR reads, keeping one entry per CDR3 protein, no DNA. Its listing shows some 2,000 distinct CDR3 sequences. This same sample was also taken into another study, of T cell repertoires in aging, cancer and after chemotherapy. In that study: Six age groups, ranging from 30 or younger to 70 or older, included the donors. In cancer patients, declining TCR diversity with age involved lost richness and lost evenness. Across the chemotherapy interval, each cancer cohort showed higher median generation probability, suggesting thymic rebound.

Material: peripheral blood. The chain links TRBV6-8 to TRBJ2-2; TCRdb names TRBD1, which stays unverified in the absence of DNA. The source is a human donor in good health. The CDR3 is CASKPGQGMVTGELFF.